This T cell receptor beta chain was found in a study of cytomegalovirus exposure and HLA in healthy donors. Sequencing was performed with immunoSEQ multiplex PCR; in TCRdb, only in-frame clones are kept and a portion is missing. The table has about 98,000 clones, roughly 84% seen once. This CDR3 has 15 amino acids. CDR1 is MNHEY, CDR2 SMNVEV, per germline (reference sequence). J gave up 7 bases and V 5 bases, and 13 bases lay outside the gene matches. This sequence joins TRBV27 and TRBJ1-2; 7 nucleotides match TRBD1. The specimen sequenced was PBMCs. The clonotype comes from a man between 18 and 35 years old in good health and CMV-seropositive. The DNA for the CDR3 is TGTGCCAGCAGTCTCGCCCTAACAGGGGCGGGTGGCTACACCTTC. This translates into CASSLALTGAGGYTF.